The sequence of this TCR beta chain was determined in a study of control samples from healthy donors and cancer patients. Repertoires were generated with immunoSEQ multiplex PCR, while TCRdb's copy carries only in-frame clones and drops some. This table holds approximately 85,000 clones, 85% to 90% found once. The sequenced sample consisted of blood. This sequence was found in a woman aged 55 to 70 in good health.

CDR3 region: CASSFPGANVLTF. The DNA of the CDR3 is TGTGCCAGCAGCTTCCCCGGGGCCAACGTCCTGACTTTC. The chain links TRBV7-8 to TRBJ2-6; D not certain. Germline V CDR1 and CDR2: SGHVS, FQNEAQ. This CDR3 spans 13 amino acids. The V end was cut by 3 bases, the J end by 4 bases, with 4 bases between.